Presented here are 3 T cell receptor beta chains from one specimen sequenced in a study of technical replicates of blood from a handful of donors. Profiling relied on immunoSEQ multiplex PCR, and the TCRdb table lists in-frame clones only, not all of them. The sample shows about 78,000 clones, 93% of them seen only once. Sequencing used T cells isolated from PBMCs. The receptors come from a human donor in good health.

J is TRBJ2-5 and V is TRBV28; D possibly corresponds to TRBD1 (5 bases). This CDR3 has 15 residues. Germline V gene sequence: CDR1 MDHEN, CDR2 SYDVKM. With 6 bases removed from V and 4 bases from J, the gap between germline ends came to 18 bases. Written as DNA, the CDR3 is TGTGCCAGCAGCCCTGGAAGGGGTTTGAGAGAGACCCAGTACTTC. This codes for CASSPGRGLRETQYF.

This chain uses TRBV14 with TRBJ2-1; 13 bases fit TRBD2. The V segment lost 1 base and the J segment 4 bases; nucleotides outside the gene matches: 7. The CDR3 runs 18 residues. Germline V gives CDR1 SGHDN, CDR2 FVKESK. The DNA of the CDR3 is TGTGCCAGCAGCCAAGTGACTAGCGGGAGGTTCCTGTACAATGAGCAGTTCTTC. It specifies CASSQVTSGRFLYNEQFF. The entire variable domain, with the rest obtained from reference TRBV14 and TRBJ2-1, is as follows: EAGVTQFPSHSVIEKGQTVTLRCDPISGHDNLYWYRRVMGKEIKFLLHFVKESKQDESGMPNNRFLAERTGGTYSTLKVQPAELEDSGVYFCASSQVTSGRFLYNEQFFGPGTRLTVL.

The CDR3 sequence: CASRWTGMAYEQYF. The CDR3 DNA reads as TGTGCCAGCAGGTGGACAGGTATGGCCTACGAGCAGTACTTC. The chain is built from TRBV28 and TRBJ2-7; the match to TRBD1 covers 7 bases. The CDR3 has 14 amino acids. After removal of 6 bases from V and 2 bases from J, the junction contained 7 bases not matched to a gene. Germline values: CDR1 MDHEN, CDR2 SYDVKM.